The sequence of this T cell receptor beta chain was determined in a study of blood T cell repertoires in COVID-19. The V segment lost 3 bases and the J segment 1 base; nucleotides outside the gene matches: 7. CDR3 length: 17 amino acids. Germline CDR1 LNHNV, CDR2 YYDKDF (reference sequence). Repertoires were generated with immunoSEQ multiplex PCR, while TCRdb's copy carries only in-frame clones and drops some. The data show a few hundred thousand clones, with about 90% seen just once and approximately 4% held by the top ten. Sequences were obtained from PBMCs or T cells enriched from blood (not recorded which). The chain links TRBV15 to TRBJ2-3; 10 bases fit TRBD1. The TCR was taken from a woman in her late teens or twenties with acute COVID-19. This chain's CDR3 is CATSSSPGTGGTDTQYF. The DNA of the CDR3 is TGTGCCACCAGCAGCTCCCCCGGGACAGGGGGCACAGATACGCAGTATTTT.